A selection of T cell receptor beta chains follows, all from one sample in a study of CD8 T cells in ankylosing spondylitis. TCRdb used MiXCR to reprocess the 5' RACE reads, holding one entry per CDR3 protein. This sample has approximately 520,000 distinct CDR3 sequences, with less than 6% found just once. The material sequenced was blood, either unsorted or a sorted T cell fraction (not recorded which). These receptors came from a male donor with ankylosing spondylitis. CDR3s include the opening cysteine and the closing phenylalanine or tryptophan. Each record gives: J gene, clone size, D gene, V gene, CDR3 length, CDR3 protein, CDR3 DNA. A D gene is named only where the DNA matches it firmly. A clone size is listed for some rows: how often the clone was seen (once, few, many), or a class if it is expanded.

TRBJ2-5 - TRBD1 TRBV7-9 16 CASSAWEGQGGETQYF TGTGCCAGCAGCGCCTGGGAGGGACAGGGTGGAGAGACCCAGTACTTC
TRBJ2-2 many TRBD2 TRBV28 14 CASSLGLAAGELFF TGTGCCAGCAGTTTAGGACTAGCCGCCGGGGAGCTGTTTTTT
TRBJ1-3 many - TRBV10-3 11 CAISAGNTIYF TGTGCCATCAGTGCTGGAAACACCATATATTTT
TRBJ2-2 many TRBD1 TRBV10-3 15 CAISELDRNHGELFF TGTGCCATCAGTGAGTTGGACAGGAACCACGGGGAGCTGTTTTTT
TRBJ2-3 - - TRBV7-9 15 CASSSYRDYTDTQYF TGTGCCAGCAGCTCATACAGGGACTACACAGATACGCAGTATTTT
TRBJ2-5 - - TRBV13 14 CASSPPTGPGAQYF TGTGCCAGCAGCCCCCCTACAGGGCCGGGGGCCCAGTACTTC
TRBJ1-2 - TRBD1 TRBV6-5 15 CASSWGDGTAKGYTF TGTGCCAGCAGTTGGGGTGACGGGACAGCGAAGGGCTACACCTTC
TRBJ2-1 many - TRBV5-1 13 CASSGGFGNEQFF TGCGCCAGCAGCGGGGGATTCGGCAATGAGCAGTTCTTC
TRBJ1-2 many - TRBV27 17 CASSLGGAQGLNYGYTF TGTGCCAGCAGTTTAGGCGGGGCGCAGGGCTTAAACTATGGCTACACCTTC
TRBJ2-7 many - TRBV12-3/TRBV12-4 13 CASSPEGRDEQYF TGTGCCAGCAGCCCTGAGGGCAGGGACGAGCAGTACTTC